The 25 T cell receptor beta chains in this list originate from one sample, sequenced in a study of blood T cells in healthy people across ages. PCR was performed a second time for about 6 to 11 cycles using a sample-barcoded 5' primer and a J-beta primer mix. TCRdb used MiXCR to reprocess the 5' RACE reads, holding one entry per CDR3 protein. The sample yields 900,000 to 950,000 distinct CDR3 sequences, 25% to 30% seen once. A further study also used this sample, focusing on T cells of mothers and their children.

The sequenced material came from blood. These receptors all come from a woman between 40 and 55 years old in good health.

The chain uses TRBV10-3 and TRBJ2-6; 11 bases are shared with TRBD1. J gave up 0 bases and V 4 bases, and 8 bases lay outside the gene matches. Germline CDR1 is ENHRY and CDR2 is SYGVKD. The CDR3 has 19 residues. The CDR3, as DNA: TGTGCCATCAGTGCCGGTCCGGGACAGGGGGTCTCTGGGGCCAACGTCCTGACTTTC. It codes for CAISAGPGQGVSGANVLTF.

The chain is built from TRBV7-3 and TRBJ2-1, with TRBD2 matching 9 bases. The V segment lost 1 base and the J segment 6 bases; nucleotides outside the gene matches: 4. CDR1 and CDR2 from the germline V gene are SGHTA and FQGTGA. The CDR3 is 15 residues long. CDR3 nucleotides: TGTGCCAGCAGCTTAAGCGGCGGGGGGGTCAATGAGCAGTTCTTC. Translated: CASSLSGGGVNEQFF.

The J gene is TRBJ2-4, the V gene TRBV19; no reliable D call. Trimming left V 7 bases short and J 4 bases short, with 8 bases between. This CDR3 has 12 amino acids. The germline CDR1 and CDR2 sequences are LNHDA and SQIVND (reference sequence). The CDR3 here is CASNGKKNIQYF. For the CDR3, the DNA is TGTGCCAGTAATGGAAAGAAAAACATTCAGTACTTC.

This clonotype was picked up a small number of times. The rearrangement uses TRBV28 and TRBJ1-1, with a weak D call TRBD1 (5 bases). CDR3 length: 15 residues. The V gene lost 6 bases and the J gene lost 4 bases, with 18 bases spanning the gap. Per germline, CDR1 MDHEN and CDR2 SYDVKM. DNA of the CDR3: TGTGCCAGCAGGGAGCCCGGGGGAGTTGGCACTGAAGCTTTCTTT. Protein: CASREPGGVGTEAFF.

This CDR3 is CASSKTGTGSEKLFF. CDR3 DNA: TGTGCCAGCAGTAAAACCGGGACAGGGTCAGAGAAACTGTTTTTT. V is TRBV2 and J is TRBJ1-4; 9 positions match TRBD1. V was clipped by 5 bases and J by 11 bases; unmatched bases: 12. Germline assignment: CDR1 SNHLY and CDR2 FYNNEI. CDR3 length: 15 amino acids.

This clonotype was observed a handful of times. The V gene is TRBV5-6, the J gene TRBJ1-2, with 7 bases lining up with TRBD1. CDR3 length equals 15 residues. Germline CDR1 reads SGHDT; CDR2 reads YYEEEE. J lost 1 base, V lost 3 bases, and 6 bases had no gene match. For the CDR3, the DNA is TGTGCCAGCAGCTGGGCCGGGACAGTTAACTATGGCTACACCTTC. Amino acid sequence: CASSWAGTVNYGYTF.

In nucleotides, the CDR3 is TGCAGTGCTAGAGATTGGGACTACAATGAGCAGTACTTC. Protein product: CSARDWDYNEQYF. The V and J genes are TRBV20-1 and TRBJ2-5, with 7 bases that match TRBD2. The CDR3 has 13 residues. The germline CDR1 and CDR2 sequences are DFQATT and SNEGSKA (reference sequence). The J segment lost 11 bases and the V segment lost 0 bases, leaving 9 bases of the junction unmatched.

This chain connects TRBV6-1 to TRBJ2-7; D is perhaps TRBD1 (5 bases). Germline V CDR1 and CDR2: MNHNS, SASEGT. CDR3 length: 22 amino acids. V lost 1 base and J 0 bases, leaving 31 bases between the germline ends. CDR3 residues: CASSEGWQGRVRLPVGSYEQYF. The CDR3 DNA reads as TGTGCCAGCAGTGAAGGGTGGCAGGGTCGAGTGCGTCTGCCGGTCGGCTCCTACGAGCAGTACTTC.

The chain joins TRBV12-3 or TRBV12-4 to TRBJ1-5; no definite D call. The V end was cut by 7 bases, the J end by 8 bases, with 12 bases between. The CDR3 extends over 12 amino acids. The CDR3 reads CASKTGLEPQHF. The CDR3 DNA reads TGTGCCAGCAAAACGGGCTTGGAGCCCCAGCATTTT.

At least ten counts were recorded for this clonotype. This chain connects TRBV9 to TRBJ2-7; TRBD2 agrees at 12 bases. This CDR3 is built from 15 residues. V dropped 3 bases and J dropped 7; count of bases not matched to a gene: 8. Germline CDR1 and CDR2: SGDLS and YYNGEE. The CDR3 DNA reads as TGTGCCAGCAGCGGGCCTAGCGGGGGGGCTGGAGAGCAGTACTTC. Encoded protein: CASSGPSGGAGEQYF.

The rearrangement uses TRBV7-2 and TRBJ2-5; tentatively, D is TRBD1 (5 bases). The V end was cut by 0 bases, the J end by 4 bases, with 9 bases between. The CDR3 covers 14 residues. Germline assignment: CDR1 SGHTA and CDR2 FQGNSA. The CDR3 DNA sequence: TGTGCCAGCAGCTTAGCGGGGCAGTCAGAGACCCAGTACTTC. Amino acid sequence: CASSLAGQSETQYF.

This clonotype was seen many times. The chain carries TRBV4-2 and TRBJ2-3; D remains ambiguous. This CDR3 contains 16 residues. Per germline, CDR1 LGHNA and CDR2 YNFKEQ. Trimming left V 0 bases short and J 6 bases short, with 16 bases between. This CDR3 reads CASSQEMVYSADTQYF. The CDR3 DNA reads TGTGCCAGCAGCCAAGAAATGGTATATTCCGCGGATACGCAGTATTTT.

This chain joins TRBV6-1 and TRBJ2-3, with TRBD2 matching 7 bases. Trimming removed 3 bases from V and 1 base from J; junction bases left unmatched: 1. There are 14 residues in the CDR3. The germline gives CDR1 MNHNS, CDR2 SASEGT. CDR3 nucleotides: TGTGCCAGCAGTGATAGCGGGCGCACAGATACGCAGTATTTT. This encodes CASSDSGRTDTQYF.

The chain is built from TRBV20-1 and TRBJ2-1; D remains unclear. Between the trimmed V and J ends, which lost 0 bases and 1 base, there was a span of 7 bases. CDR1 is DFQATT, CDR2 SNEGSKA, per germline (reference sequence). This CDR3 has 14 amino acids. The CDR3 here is CSAREVESYNEQFF. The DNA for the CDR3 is TGCAGTGCTAGAGAAGTAGAATCCTACAATGAGCAGTTCTTC.

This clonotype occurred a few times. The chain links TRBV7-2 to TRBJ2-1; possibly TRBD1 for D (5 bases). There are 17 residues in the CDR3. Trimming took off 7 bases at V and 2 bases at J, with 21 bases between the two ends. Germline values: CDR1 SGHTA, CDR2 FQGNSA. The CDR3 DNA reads TGTGCCAGCACCTCTGCCCGGACGCAGGGCCCCTACAATGAGCAGTTCTTC. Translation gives CASTSARTQGPYNEQFF.

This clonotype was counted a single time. The CDR3, as DNA: TGTGCCAGCAGTTACTCCCGGACAGGGACTCGAGGGGAGCTGTTTTTT. It translates to CASSYSRTGTRGELFF. The V call is TRBV6-2 or TRBV6-3, the J call TRBJ2-2; 8 bases are a match to TRBD1. The germline gives CDR1 MNHEY, CDR2 SVGEGT. The CDR3 runs 16 residues. The ends lost 0 bases at V and 8 bases at J; junction bases unmatched: 8.

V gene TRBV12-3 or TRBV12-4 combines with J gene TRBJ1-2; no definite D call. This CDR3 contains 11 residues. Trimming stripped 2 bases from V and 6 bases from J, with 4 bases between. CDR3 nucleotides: TGTGCCAGCAGTTTATATGATGGCTACACCTTC. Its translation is CASSLYDGYTF.

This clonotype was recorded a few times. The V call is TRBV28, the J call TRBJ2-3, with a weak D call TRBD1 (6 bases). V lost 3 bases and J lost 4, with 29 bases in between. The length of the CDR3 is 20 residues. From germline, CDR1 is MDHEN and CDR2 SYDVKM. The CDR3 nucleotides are TGTGCCAGCAGTTTCCCCACAGGGTCCTATTGGACGCGAGAGTCAGATACGCAGTATTTT. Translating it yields CASSFPTGSYWTRESDTQYF.

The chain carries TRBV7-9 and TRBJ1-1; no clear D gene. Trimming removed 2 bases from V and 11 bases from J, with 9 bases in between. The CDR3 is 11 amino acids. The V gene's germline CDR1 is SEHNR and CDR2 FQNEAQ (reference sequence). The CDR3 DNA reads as TGTGCCAGCAGCTTACCCCGTTTGGCTTTCTTT. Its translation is CASSLPRLAFF.

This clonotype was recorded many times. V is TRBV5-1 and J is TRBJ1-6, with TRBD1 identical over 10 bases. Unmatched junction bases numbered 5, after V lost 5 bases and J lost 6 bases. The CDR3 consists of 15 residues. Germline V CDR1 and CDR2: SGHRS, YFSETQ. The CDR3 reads CASRARTGGNSPLHF. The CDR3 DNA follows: TGCGCCAGCAGAGCTCGGACAGGGGGTAATTCACCCCTCCACTTT.

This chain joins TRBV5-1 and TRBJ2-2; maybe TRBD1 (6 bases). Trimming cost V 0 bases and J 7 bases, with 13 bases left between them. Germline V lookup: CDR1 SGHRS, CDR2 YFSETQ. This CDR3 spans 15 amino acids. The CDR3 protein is CASSLGQARNGELFF. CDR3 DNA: TGCGCCAGCAGCTTGGGACAGGCACGGAACGGGGAGCTGTTTTTT. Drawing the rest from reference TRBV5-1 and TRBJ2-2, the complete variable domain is KAGVTQTPRYLIKTRGQQVTLSCSPISGHRSVSWYQQTPGQGLQFLFEYFSETQRNKGNFPGRFSGRQFSNSRSEMNVSTLELGDSALYLCASSLGQARNGELFFGEGSRLTVL.

The CDR3 bases are TGTGCCAGCAGCGTCACCGGGACCCCTAGCACAGATACGCAGTATTTT. It yields the protein CASSVTGTPSTDTQYF. The V call is TRBV9, the J call TRBJ2-3, with D tentatively TRBD1 or TRBD2 (5 bases each). There are 16 residues in the CDR3. The germline V gene encodes CDR1 SGDLS and CDR2 YYNGEE. With 2 bases removed from V and 0 bases from J, the gap between germline ends came to 13 bases.

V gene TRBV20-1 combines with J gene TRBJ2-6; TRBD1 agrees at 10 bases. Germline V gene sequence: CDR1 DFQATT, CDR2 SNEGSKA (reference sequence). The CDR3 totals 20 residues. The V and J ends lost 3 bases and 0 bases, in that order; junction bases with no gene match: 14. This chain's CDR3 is CSARPTWGQGFPSGANVLTF. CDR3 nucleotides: TGCAGTGCTAGGCCCACCTGGGGACAGGGGTTTCCCTCTGGGGCCAACGTCCTGACTTTC.

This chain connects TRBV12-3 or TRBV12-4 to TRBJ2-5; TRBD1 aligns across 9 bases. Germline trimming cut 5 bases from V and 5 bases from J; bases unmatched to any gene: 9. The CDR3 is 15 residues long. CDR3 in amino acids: CASSDFTGGRETQYF. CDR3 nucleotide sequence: TGTGCCAGCAGTGATTTCACAGGGGGCCGTGAGACCCAGTACTTC.

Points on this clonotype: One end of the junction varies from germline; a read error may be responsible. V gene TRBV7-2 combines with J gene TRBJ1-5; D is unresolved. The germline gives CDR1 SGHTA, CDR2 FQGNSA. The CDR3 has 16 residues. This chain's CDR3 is CASSLGLGSENLPQHF. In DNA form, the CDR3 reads TGTGCCAGCAGCTTAGGACTGGGGTCAGAGAATCTGCCCCAGCATTTT.